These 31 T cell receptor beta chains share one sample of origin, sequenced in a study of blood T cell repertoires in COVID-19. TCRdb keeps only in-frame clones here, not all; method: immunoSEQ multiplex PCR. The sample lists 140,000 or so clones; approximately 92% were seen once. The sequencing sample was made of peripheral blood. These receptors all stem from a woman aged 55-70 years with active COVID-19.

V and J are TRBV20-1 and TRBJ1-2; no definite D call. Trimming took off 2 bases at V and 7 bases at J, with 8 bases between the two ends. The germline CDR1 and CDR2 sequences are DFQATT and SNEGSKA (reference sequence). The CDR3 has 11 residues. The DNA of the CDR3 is TGCAGTGCTAGAAATCCGAGTGGCTACACCTTC. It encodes CSARNPSGYTF.

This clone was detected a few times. CDR3 sequence (DNA): TGTGCCAGCAGCTTGCCGACAGGGCCCCAGTACTTC. Translated, it gives CASSLPTGPQYF. The rearrangement links TRBV7-3 to TRBJ2-7; 7 nucleotides line up with TRBD1. After removal of 3 bases from V and 10 bases from J, the junction contained 6 bases not matched to a gene. The CDR3 sequence is 12 residues long. Germline values: CDR1 SGHTA, CDR2 FQGTGA.

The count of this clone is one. CDR3 loop: CATRVGASYNEQFF. DNA of the CDR3: TGTGCCACCAGAGTGGGAGCCTCCTACAATGAGCAGTTCTTC. The genes are TRBV15 and TRBJ2-1, with D perhaps TRBD2 (5 bases). CDR3 length equals 14 residues. Germline CDR1 reads LNHNV; CDR2 reads YYDKDF (reference sequence). Trimming took off 6 bases at V and 0 bases at J, with 9 bases between the two ends.

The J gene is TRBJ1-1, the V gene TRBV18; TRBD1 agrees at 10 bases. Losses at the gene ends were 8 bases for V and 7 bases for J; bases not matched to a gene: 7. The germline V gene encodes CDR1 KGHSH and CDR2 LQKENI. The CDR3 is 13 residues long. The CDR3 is CASLADRGSEAFF. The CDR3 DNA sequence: TGTGCCAGCCTAGCGGACAGGGGGAGTGAAGCTTTCTTT.

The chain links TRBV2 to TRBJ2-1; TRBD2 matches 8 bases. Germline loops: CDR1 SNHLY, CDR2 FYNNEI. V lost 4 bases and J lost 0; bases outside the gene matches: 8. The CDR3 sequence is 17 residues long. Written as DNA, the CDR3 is TGTGCCAGCAGTGGTCTAACTAGCGGCGGCTCCTACAATGAGCAGTTCTTC. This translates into CASSGLTSGGSYNEQFF.

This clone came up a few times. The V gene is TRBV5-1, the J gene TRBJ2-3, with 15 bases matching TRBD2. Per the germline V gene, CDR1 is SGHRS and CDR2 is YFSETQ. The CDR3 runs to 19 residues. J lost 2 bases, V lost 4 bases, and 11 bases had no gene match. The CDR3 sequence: CASSAPGTSGGSYTDTQYF. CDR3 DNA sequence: TGCGCCAGCAGCGCACCCGGGACTAGCGGGGGGTCCTACACAGATACGCAGTATTTT.

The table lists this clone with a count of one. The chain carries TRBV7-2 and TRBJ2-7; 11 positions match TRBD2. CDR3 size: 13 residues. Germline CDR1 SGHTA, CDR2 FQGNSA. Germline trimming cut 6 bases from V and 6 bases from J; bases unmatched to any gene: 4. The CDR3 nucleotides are TGTGCCAGCAGACTAGCGGGAGCCTCCGAGCAGTACTTC. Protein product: CASRLAGASEQYF.

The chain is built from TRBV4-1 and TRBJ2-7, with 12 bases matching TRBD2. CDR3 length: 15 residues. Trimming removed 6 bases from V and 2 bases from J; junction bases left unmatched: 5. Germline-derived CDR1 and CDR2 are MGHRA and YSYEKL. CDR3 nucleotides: TGCGCCAGCAGTCGGACTAGCGGGGCCCCCTACGAGCAGTACTTC. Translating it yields CASSRTSGAPYEQYF.

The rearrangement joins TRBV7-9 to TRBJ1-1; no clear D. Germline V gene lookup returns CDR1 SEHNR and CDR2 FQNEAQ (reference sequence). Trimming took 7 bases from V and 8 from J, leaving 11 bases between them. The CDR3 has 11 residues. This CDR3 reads CASTEVREAFF. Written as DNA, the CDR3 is TGTGCCAGCACCGAGGTAAGAGAAGCTTTCTTT.

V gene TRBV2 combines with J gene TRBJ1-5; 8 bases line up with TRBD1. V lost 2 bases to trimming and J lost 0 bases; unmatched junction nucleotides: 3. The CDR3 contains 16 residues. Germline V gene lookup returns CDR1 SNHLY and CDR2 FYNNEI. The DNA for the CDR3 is TGTGCCAGCAGTGAAATGACAGGGGTTAGCAATCAGCCCCAGCATTTT. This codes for CASSEMTGVSNQPQHF.

The CDR3 nucleotides read TGTGCCAGCCAGGGGAATGGACTGGGAAGCACTGAAGCTTTCTTT. Translating it yields CASQGNGLGSTEAFF. The gene calls are TRBV28 and TRBJ1-1; a possible D gene is TRBD1 (6 bases). The germline gives CDR1 MDHEN, CDR2 SYDVKM. V lost 8 bases and J lost 4, with 20 bases in between. The CDR3 is made up of 15 amino acids.

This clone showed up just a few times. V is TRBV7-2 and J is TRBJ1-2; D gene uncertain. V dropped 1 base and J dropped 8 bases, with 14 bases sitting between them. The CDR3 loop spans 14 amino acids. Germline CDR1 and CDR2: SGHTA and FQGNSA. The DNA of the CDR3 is TGTGCCAGCAGCTTAGTATTATCCGAGGGCGGCTACACCTTC. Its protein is CASSLVLSEGGYTF.

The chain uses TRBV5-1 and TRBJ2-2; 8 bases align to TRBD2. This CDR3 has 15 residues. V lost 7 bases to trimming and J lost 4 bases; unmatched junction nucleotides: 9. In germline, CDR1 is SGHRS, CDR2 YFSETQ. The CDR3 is CASGSSGYGTGELFF. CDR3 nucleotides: TGCGCCAGCGGATCTAGCGGGTACGGCACCGGGGAGCTGTTTTTT.

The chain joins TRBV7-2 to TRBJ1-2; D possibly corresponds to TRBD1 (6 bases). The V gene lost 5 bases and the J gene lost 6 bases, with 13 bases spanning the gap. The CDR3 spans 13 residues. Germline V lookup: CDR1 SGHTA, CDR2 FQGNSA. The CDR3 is CASSPRGNDGYTF. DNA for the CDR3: TGTGCCAGCAGCCCAAGGGGGAACGATGGCTACACCTTC.

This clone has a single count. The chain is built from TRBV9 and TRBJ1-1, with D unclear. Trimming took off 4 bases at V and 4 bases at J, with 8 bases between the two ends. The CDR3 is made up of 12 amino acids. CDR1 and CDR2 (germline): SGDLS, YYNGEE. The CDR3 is CASSTSGTEAFF. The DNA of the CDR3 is TGTGCCAGCAGCACTTCAGGCACTGAAGCTTTCTTT.

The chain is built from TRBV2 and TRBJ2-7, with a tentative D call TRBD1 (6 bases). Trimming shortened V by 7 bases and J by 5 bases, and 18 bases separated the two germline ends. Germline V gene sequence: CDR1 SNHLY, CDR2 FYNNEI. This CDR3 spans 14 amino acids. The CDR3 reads CASTLQGKVHEQYF. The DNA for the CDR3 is TGTGCCAGCACCTTACAGGGTAAGGTCCACGAGCAGTACTTC.

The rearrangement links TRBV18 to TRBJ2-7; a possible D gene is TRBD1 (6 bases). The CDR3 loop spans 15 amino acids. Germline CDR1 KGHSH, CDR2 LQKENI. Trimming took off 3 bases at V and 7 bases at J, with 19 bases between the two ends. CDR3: CASSPEEGVVREQYF. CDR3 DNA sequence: TGTGCCAGCTCACCGGAAGAGGGGGTTGTTAGGGAGCAGTACTTC.

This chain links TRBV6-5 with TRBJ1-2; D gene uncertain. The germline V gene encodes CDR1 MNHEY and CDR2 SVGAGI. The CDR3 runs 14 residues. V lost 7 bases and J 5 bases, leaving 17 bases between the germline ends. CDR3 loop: CASTLREGGYGYTF. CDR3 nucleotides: TGTGCCAGCACCCTAAGAGAGGGTGGTTATGGCTACACCTTC.

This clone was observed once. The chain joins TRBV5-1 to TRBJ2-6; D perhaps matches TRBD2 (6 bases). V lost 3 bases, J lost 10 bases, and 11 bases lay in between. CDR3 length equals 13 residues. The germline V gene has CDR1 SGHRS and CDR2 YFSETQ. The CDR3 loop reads CASSWGGWNVLTF. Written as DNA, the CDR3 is TGCGCCAGCAGCTGGGGAGGATGGAACGTCCTGACTTTC. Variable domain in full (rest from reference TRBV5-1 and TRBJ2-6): KAGVTQTPRYLIKTRGQQVTLSCSPISGHRSVSWYQQTPGQGLQFLFEYFSETQRNKGNFPGRFSGRQFSNSRSEMNVSTLELGDSALYLCASSWGGWNVLTFGAGSRLTVL.

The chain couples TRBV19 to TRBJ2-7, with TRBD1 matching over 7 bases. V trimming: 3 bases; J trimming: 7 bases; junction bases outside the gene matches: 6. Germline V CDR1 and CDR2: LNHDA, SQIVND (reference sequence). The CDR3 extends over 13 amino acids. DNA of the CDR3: TGTGCCAGTAGTATTAGGGACAGCGAAGAGCAGTACTTC. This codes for CASSIRDSEEQYF.

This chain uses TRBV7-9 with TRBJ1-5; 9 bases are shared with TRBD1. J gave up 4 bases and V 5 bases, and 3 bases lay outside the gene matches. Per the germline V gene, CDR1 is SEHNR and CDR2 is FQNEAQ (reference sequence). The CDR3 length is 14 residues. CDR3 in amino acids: CASSRDRANQPQHF. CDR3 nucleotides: TGTGCCAGCAGCCGGGACAGGGCTAATCAGCCCCAGCATTTT. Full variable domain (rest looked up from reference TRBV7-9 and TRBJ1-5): DTGVSQNPRHKITKRGQNVTFRCDPISEHNRLYWYRQTLGQGPEFLTYFQNEAQLEKSRLLSDRFSAERPKGSFSTLEIQRTEQGDSAMYLCASSRDRANQPQHFGDGTRLSIL.

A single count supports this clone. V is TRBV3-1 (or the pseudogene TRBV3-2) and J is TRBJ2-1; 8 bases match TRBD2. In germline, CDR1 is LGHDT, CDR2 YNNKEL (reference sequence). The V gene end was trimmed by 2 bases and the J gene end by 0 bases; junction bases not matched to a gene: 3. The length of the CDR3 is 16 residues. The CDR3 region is CASSQLAGHSYNEQFF. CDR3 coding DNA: TGTGCCAGCAGCCAACTAGCGGGCCACTCCTACAATGAGCAGTTCTTC.

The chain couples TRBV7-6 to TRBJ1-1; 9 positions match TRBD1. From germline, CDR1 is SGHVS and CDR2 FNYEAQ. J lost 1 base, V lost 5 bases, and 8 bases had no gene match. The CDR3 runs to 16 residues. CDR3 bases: TGTGCCAGCAGCCCACGACAGGGGGATTGGAACACTGAAGCTTTCTTT. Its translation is CASSPRQGDWNTEAFF.

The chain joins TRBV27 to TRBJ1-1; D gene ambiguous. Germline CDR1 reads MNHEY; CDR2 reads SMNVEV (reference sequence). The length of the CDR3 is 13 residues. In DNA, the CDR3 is TGTTCCTCGGTCGCGCCAGGGAACACTGAAGCTTTCTTT. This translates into CSSVAPGNTEAFF.

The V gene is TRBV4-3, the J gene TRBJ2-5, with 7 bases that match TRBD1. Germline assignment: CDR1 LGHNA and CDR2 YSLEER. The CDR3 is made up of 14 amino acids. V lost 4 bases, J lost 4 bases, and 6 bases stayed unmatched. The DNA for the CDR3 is TGCGCCAGCAGCCCCTCGACAGGGCGAGAGACCCAGTACTTC. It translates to CASSPSTGRETQYF.

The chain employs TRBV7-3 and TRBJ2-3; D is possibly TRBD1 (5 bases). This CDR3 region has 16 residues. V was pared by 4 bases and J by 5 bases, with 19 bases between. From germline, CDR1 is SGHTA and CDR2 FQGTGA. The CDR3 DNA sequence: TGTGCCAGCAGCTGGGGCAGACCCCTTCGAGGAGATACGCAGTATTTT. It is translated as CASSWGRPLRGDTQYF. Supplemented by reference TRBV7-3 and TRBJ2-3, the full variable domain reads GAGVSQTPSNKVTEKGKYVELRCDPISGHTALYWYRQSLGQGPEFLIYFQGTGAADDSGLPNDRFFAVRPEGSVSTLKIQRTERGDSAVYLCASSWGRPLRGDTQYFGPGTRLTVL.

CDR3 bases: TGTGCCTGGGGGTCAAAAAGCACAGATACGCAGTATTTT. It encodes CAWGSKSTDTQYF. The chain couples TRBV30 to TRBJ2-3; no firm D call. V shed 5 bases and J shed 0 bases, with 9 bases lying between them. The germline CDR1 and CDR2 sequences are GTSNPN and SVGIG (reference sequence). The CDR3 runs 13 residues.

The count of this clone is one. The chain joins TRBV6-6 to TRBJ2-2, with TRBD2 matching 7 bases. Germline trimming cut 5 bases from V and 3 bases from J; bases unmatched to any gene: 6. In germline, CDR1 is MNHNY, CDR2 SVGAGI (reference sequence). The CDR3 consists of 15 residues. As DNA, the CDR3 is TGTGCCAGCAGTCCTGGGGGAGGGCACACCGGGGAGCTGTTTTTT. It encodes CASSPGGGHTGELFF.

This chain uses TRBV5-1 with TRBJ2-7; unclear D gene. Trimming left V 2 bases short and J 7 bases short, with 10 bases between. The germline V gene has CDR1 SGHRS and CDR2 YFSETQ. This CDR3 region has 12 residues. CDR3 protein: CASSLSLREQYF. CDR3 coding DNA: TGCGCCAGCAGCTTATCTTTGAGGGAGCAGTACTTC. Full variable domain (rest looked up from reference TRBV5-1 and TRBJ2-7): KAGVTQTPRYLIKTRGQQVTLSCSPISGHRSVSWYQQTPGQGLQFLFEYFSETQRNKGNFPGRFSGRQFSNSRSEMNVSTLELGDSALYLCASSLSLREQYFGPGTRLTVT.

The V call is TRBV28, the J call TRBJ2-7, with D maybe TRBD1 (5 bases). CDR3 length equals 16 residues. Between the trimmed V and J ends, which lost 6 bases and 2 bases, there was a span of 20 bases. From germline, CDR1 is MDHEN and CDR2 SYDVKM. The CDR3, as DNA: TGTGCCAGCAGCCCCTACCCCCAGGGAATCACCTACGAGCAGTACTTC. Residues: CASSPYPQGITYEQYF.

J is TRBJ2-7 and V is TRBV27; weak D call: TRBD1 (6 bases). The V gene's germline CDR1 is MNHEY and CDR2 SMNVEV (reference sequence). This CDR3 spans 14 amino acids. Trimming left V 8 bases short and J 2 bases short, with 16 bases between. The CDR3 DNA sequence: TGTGCCAGCTTGAGGGGTGAGGGGGCCTACGAGCAGTACTTC. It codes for CASLRGEGAYEQYF.